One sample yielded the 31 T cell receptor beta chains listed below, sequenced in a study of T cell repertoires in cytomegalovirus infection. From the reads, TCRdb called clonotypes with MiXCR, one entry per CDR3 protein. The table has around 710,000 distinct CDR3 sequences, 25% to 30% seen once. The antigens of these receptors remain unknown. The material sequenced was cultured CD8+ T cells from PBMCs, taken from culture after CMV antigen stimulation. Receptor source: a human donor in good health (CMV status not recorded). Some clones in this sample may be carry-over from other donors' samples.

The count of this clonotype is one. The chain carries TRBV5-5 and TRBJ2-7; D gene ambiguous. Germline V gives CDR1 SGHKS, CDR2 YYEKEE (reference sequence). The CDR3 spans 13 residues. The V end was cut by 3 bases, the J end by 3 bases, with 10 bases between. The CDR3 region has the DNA TGTGCCAGCAGCTGGAAAGGAATCTACGAGCAGTACGTC. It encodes CASSWKGIYEQYV.

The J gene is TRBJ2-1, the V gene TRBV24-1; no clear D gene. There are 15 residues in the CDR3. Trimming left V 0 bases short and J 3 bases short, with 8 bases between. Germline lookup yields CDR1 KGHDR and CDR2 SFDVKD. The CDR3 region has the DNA TGTGCCACCAGTGATTTGGCCCAAAACTACAATGAGCAGTTCTTC. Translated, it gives CATSDLAQNYNEQFF.

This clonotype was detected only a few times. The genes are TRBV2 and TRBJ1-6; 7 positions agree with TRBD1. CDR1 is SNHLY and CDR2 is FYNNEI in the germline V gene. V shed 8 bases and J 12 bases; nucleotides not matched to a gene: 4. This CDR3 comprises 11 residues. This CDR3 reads CASLDREPLHF. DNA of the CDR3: TGTGCCAGCCTCGACAGGGAACCCCTCCACTTT. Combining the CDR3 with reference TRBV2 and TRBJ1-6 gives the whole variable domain EPEVTQTPSHQVTQMGQEVILRCVPISNHLYFYWYRQILGQKVEFLVSFYNNEISEKSEIFDDQFSVERPDGSNFTLKIRSTKLEDSAMYFCASLDREPLHFGNGTRLTVT.

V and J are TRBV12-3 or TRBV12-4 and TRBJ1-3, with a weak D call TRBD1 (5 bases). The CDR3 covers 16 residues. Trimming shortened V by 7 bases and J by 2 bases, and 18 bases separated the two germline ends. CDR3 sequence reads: CASNSGAAPTGNTIYF. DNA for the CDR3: TGTGCCAGCAACTCTGGGGCAGCCCCCACTGGAAACACCATATATTTT.

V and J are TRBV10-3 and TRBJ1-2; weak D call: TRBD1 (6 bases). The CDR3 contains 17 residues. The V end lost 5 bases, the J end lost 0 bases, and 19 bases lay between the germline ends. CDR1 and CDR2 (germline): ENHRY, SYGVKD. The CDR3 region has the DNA TGTGCCATCAGTCTAGAGGACAGCCTACCATCTAACTATGGCTACACCTTC. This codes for CAISLEDSLPSNYGYTF.

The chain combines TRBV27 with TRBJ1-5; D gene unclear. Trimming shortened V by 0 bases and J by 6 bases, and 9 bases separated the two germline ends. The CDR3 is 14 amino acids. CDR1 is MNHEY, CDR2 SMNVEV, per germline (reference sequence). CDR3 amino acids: CASSLSGYGQPQHF. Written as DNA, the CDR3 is TGTGCCAGCAGTTTATCTGGGTATGGTCAGCCCCAGCATTTT.

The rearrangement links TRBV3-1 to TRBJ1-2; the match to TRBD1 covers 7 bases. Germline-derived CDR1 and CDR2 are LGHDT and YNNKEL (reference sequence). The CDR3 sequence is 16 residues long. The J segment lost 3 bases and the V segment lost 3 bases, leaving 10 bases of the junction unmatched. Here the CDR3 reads CASSQSPADRYYGYTF. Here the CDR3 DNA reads TGTGCCAGCAGCCAGTCCCCGGCGGACAGGTACTATGGCTACACCTTC.

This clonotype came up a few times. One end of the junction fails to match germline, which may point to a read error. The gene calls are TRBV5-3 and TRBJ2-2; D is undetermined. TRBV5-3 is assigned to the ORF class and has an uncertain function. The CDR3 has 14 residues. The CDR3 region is CASSSVALPGELFF. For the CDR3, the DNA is TGTGCCAGCAGCTCGGTGGCGTTGCCCGGGGAGCTGTTTTTT.

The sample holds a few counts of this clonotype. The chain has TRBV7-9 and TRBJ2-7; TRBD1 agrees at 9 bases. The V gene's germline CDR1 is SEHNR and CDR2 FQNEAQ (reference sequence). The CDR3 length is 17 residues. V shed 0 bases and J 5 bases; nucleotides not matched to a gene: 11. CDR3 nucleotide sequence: TGTGCCAGCAGCTTAGCCGGGGACAGGGTTAATGTCGACGAGCAGTACTTC. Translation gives CASSLAGDRVNVDEQYF.

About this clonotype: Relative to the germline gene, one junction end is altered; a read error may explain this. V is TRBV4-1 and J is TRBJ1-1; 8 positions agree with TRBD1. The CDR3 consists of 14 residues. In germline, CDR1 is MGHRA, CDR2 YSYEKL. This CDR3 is CTSSQSGGFTEAFF. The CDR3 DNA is TGCACCAGCAGCCAGTCAGGGGGCTTCACTGAAGCTTTCTTT.

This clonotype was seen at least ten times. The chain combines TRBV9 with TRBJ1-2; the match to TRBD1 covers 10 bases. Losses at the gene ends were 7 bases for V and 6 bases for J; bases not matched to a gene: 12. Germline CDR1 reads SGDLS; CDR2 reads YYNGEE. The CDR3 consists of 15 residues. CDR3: CASLGDRGIGDGYTF. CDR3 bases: TGTGCCAGCCTCGGGGACAGGGGTATTGGCGATGGCTACACCTTC.

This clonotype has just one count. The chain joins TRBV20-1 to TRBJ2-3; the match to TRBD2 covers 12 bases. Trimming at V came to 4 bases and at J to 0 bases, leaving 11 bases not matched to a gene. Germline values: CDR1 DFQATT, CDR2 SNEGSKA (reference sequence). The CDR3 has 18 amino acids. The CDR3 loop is CSATVRLAGALSTDTQYF. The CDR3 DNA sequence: TGCAGTGCTACAGTCCGACTAGCGGGGGCCCTGAGCACAGATACGCAGTATTTT.

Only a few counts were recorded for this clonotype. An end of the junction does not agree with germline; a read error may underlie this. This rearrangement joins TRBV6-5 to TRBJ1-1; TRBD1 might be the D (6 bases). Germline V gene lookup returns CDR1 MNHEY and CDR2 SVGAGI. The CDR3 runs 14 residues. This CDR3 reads CASGYRASNTEAFF. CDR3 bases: TGTGCCAGCGGTTACAGGGCGTCGAACACTGAAGCTTTCTTT.

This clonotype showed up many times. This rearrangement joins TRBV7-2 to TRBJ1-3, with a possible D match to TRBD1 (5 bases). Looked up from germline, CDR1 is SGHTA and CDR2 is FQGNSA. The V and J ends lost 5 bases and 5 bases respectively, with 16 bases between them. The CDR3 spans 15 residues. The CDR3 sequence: CASSPYAGSRNTIYF. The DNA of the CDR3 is TGTGCCAGCAGCCCTTATGCAGGGTCAAGAAACACCATATATTTT.

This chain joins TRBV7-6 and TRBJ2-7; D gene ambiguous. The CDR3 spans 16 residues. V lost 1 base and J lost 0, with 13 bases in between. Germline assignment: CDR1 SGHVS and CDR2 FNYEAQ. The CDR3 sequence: CASSLDVAGYSYEQYF. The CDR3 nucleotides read TGTGCCAGCAGCTTAGACGTAGCTGGATACTCCTACGAGCAGTACTTC. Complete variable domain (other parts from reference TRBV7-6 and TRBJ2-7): GAGVSQSPRYKVTKRGQDVALRCDPISGHVSLYWYRQALGQGPEFLTYFNYEAQQDKSGLPNDRFSAERPEGSISTLTIQRTEQRDSAMYRCASSLDVAGYSYEQYFGPGTRLTVT.

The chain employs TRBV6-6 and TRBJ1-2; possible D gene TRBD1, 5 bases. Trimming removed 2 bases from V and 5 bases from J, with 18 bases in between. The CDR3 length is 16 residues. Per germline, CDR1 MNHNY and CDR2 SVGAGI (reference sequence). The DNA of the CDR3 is TGTGCCAGCAGTTACGTCCGGGACCCCGGCCAATATGGCTACACCTTC. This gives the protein CASSYVRDPGQYGYTF.

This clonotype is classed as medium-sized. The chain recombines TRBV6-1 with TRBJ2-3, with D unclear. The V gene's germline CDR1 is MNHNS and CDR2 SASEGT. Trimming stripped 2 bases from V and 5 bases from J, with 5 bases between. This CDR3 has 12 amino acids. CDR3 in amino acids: CASSELGDTQYF. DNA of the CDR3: TGTGCCAGCAGTGAACTAGGAGATACGCAGTATTTT.

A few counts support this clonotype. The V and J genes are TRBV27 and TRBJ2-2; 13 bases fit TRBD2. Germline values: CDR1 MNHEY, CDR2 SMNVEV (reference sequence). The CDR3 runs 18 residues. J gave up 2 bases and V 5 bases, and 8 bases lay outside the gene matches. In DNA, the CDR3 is TGTGCCAGCAGTCCACCGACTAGCGGGGGGTTAAACACCGGGGAGCTGTTTTTT. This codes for CASSPPTSGGLNTGELFF.

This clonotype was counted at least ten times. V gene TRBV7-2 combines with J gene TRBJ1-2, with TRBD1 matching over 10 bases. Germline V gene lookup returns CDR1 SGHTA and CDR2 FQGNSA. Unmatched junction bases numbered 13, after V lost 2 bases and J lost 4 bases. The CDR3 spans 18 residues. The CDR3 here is CASSLYPRGQGVSYGYTF. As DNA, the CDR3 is TGTGCCAGCAGCTTATACCCGAGAGGACAGGGGGTTAGCTATGGCTACACCTTC.

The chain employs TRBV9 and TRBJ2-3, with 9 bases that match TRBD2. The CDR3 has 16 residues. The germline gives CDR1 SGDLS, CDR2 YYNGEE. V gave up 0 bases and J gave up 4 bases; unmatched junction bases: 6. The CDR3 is CASSVEAGGRPDTQYF. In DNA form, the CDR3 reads TGTGCCAGCAGCGTAGAAGCGGGGGGCCGTCCAGATACGCAGTATTTT.

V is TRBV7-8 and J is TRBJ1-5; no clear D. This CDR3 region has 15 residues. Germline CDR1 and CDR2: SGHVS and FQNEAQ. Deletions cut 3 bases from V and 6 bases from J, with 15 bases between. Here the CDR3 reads CASSFSNAFGQPQHF. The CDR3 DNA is TGTGCCAGCAGCTTCTCCAACGCCTTCGGTCAGCCCCAGCATTTT.

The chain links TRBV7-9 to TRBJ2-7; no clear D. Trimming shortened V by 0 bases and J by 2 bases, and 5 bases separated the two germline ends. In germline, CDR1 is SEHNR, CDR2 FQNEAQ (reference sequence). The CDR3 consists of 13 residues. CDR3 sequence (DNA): TGTGCCAGCAGCTTAGCGTCTGCCTACGAGCAGTACTTC. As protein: CASSLASAYEQYF. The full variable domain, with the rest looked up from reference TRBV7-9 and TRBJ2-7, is DTGVSQNPRHKITKRGQNVTFRCDPISEHNRLYWYRQTLGQGPEFLTYFQNEAQLEKSRLLSDRFSAERPKGSFSTLEIQRTEQGDSAMYLCASSLASAYEQYFGPGTRLTVT.

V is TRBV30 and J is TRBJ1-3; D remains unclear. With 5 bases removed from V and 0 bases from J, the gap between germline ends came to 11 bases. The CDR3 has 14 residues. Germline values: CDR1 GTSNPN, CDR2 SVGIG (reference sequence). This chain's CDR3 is CAWDAASSGNTIYF. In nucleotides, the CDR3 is TGTGCCTGGGATGCTGCGTCCTCTGGAAACACCATATATTTT.

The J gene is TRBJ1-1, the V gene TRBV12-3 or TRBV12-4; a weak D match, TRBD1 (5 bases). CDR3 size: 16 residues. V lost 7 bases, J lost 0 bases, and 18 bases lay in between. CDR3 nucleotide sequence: TGTGCCAGCACCACTGATGGGGGACTGATGAACACTGAAGCTTTCTTT. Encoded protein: CASTTDGGLMNTEAFF.

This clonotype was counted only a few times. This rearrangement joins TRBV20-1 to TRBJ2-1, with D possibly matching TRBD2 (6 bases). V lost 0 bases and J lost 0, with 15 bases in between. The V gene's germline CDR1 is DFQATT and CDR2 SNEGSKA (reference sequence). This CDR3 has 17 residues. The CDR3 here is CSARDFLGGASYNEQFF. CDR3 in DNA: TGCAGTGCTAGAGATTTCTTGGGCGGGGCCTCCTACAATGAGCAGTTCTTC.

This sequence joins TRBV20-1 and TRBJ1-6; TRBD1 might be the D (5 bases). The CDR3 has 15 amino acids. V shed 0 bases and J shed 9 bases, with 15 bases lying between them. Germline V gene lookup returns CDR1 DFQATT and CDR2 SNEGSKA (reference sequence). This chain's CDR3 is CSARDIGRDGSPLHF. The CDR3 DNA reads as TGCAGTGCTAGAGATATTGGCAGGGACGGTTCACCCCTCCACTTT.

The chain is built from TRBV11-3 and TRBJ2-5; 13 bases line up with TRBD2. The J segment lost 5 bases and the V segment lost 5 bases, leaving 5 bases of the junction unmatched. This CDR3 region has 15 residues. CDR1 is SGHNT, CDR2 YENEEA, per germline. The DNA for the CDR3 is TGTGCCAGCAGCCCCGGACTAGCGGGGGACGAGACCCAGTACTTC. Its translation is CASSPGLAGDETQYF.

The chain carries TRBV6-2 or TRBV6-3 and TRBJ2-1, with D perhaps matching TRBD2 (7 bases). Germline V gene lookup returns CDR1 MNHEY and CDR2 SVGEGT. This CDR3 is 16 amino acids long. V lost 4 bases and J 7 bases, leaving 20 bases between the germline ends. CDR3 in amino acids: CASSSMVAGAGNEQFF. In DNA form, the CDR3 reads TGTGCCAGCAGTTCCATGGTCGCGGGGGCGGGGAATGAGCAGTTCTTC.

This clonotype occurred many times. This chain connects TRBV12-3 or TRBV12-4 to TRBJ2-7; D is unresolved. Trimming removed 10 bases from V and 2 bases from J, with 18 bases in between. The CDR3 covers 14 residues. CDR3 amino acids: CATEVVARPYEQYF. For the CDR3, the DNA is TGTGCCACCGAGGTCGTAGCAAGACCCTACGAGCAGTACTTC.

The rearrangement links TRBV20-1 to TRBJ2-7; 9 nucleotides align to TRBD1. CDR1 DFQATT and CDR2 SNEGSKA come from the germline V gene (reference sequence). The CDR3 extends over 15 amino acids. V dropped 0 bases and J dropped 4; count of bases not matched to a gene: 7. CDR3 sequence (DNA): TGCAGTGCTAGAGATTCGGGGGACAGGGTGTACGAGCAGTACTTC. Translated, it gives CSARDSGDRVYEQYF.

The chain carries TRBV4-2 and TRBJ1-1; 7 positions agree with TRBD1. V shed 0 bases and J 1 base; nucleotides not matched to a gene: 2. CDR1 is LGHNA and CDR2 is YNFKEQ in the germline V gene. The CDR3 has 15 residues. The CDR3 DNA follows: TGTGCCAGCAGCCAAGACAAGGGGGCGAACACTGAAGCTTTCTTT. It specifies CASSQDKGANTEAFF.